The 23 T cell receptor beta chains below all came from one sample that was sequenced in a study of T cell repertoires in cytomegalovirus infection. The antigens for these receptors are not known. In TCRdb, the reads were re-called with MiXCR into one record per CDR3 protein. The profile covers roughly 730,000 distinct CDR3 sequences, with around 35% appearing a single time and about 18% taken by the ten largest. Sample: cultured PBMCs, taken from culture after CMV antigen stimulation. These receptor sequences come from a human donor in good health (CMV status not recorded). Some clones in this sample may be carry-over from other donors' samples.

A remark on this clonotype: One base away lies a much larger clone, so this may be a sequencing read error. The gene calls are TRBV7-2 and TRBJ2-1; D remains unclear. The CDR3 runs 15 residues. CDR1 is SGHTA and CDR2 is FQGNSA in the germline V gene. The CDR3 here is CASSSISPRNNEQLF. The CDR3 region has the DNA TGTGCCAGCAGCTCCATATCGCCTCGGAACAATGAGCAGTTGTTC.

This clonotype was seen a handful of times. The chain couples TRBV6-1 to TRBJ2-7, with unresolved D. Per the germline V gene, CDR1 is MNHNS and CDR2 is SASEGT. Deletions cut 4 bases from V and 7 bases from J, with 11 bases between. CDR3 length: 12 amino acids. CDR3 residues: CASSATSKEQYF. In DNA, the CDR3 is TGTGCCAGCAGTGCGACAAGCAAGGAGCAGTACTTC.

The sample holds a few counts of this clonotype. J is TRBJ1-1 and V is TRBV12-3 or TRBV12-4, with D perhaps matching TRBD1 (5 bases). This CDR3 has 15 amino acids. V was cut by 6 bases and J by 1 base, with 15 bases left in between. The CDR3 loop is CASRDPGPKNTEAFF. In nucleotides, the CDR3 is TGTGCCAGCAGAGATCCGGGACCCAAGAACACTGAAGCTTTCTTT.

This clonotype was observed at least ten times. The chain uses TRBV7-2 and TRBJ2-3; unclear D gene. Trimming removed 5 bases from V and 0 bases from J, with 12 bases in between. The CDR3 runs 15 residues. Germline V gene data show CDR1 as SGHTA and CDR2 as FQGNSA. The DNA for the CDR3 is TGTGCCAGCAGCCCCCAAAGGGCTAGCACAGATACGCAGTATTTT. This translates into CASSPQRASTDTQYF.

This clonotype was seen more than once but under ten times. CDR3 sequence: CASSSEENTQYF. DNA for the CDR3: TGTGCCAGTAGTAGCGAGGAGAATACGCAGTATTTT. The V gene is TRBV19, the J gene TRBJ2-3; D is unresolved. The CDR3 is 12 residues long. Germline CDR1 reads LNHDA; CDR2 reads SQIVND (reference sequence). Trimming took off 4 bases at V and 7 bases at J, with 9 bases between the two ends. The full variable domain, its missing parts supplied by reference TRBV19 and TRBJ2-3, is DGGITQSPKYLFRKEGQNVTLSCEQNLNHDAMYWYRQDPGQGLRLIYYSQIVNDFQKGDIAEGYSVSREKKESFPLTVTSAQKNPTAFYLCASSSEENTQYFGPGTRLTVL.

CDR3 in DNA: TGTGCCAGCAGTGAAATAGCGGGCCATGAGCAGTTCTTC. This gives the protein CASSEIAGHEQFF. J is TRBJ2-1 and V is TRBV2, with 7 bases identical to TRBD2. Losses at the gene ends were 2 bases for V and 8 bases for J; bases not matched to a gene: 3. The CDR3 runs to 13 residues. The germline gives CDR1 SNHLY, CDR2 FYNNEI.

J is TRBJ1-1 and V is TRBV20-1; D perhaps matches TRBD1 (5 bases). The CDR3 length is 14 residues. Looked up from germline, CDR1 is DFQATT and CDR2 is SNEGSKA (reference sequence). V was cut by 0 bases and J by 0 bases, with 8 bases left in between. CDR3 sequence (DNA): TGCAGTGCTAGAGATGACAGAGTGAACACTGAAGCTTTCTTT. Its protein is CSARDDRVNTEAFF.

V is TRBV10-3 and J is TRBJ1-2; the match to TRBD1 covers 7 bases. Germline CDR1 ENHRY, CDR2 SYGVKD. The CDR3 length is 15 residues. The V gene end was trimmed by 3 bases and the J gene end by 3 bases; junction bases not matched to a gene: 7. The CDR3 bases are TGTGCCATCAGTGAATCTAGGGGGCTGGACTATGGCTACACCTTC. This gives the protein CAISESRGLDYGYTF.

The genes are TRBV20-1 and TRBJ2-1, with TRBD2 identical over 7 bases. The CDR3 spans 15 residues. With 0 bases clipped from V and 5 bases from J, the junction kept 7 bases outside the gene matches. Germline values: CDR1 DFQATT, CDR2 SNEGSKA (reference sequence). CDR3 loop: CSAREGSGLDNEQFF. The CDR3 nucleotides are TGCAGTGCTAGAGAGGGTAGCGGGCTAGACAATGAGCAGTTCTTC.

The rearrangement uses TRBV7-2 and TRBJ2-3; maybe TRBD2 (5 bases). The CDR3 length is 15 residues. Germline lookup yields CDR1 SGHTA and CDR2 FQGNSA. V gave up 0 bases and J gave up 8 bases, with 15 bases separating them. The CDR3 coding sequence is TGTGCCAGCAGCTTAGCAGCTCAAAGAGGAGGTACGCAGTATTTT. Translated, it gives CASSLAAQRGGTQYF.

The chain recombines TRBV19 with TRBJ2-7; D might be TRBD1 or TRBD2, each matching 5 bases. Germline values: CDR1 LNHDA, CDR2 SQIVND (reference sequence). The CDR3 length is 14 residues. V lost 5 bases and J 2 bases, leaving 13 bases between the germline ends. The CDR3 sequence: CASSPQRGAYEQYF. CDR3 DNA sequence: TGTGCCAGTAGTCCCCAGAGAGGGGCCTACGAGCAGTACTTC.

This clonotype was seen only a few times. The chain has TRBV28 and TRBJ1-6, with D possibly TRBD1 on 5 matching bases. Deletions cut 5 bases from V and 8 bases from J, with 13 bases between. The germline CDR1 and CDR2 sequences are MDHEN and SYDVKM. CDR3 length equals 14 residues. This chain's CDR3 is CASSPDWGDSPLHF. As DNA, the CDR3 is TGTGCCAGCAGTCCGGACTGGGGGGATTCACCCCTCCACTTT.

The V gene is TRBV7-4, the J gene TRBJ2-5; 7 bases are shared with TRBD1. The CDR3 has 15 residues. V trimming: 1 base; J trimming: 5 bases; junction bases outside the gene matches: 7. Per germline, CDR1 SGHVT and CDR2 SQSDAQ. The chain's CDR3 is CASSLVRDSAETQYF. CDR3 bases: TGTGCCAGCAGCTTAGTCCGGGACAGCGCTGAGACCCAGTACTTC.

This clonotype was seen ten or more times. Here the CDR3 reads CASVLGQGNTEAFF. The CDR3 nucleotides read TGTGCCAGCGTTTTGGGCCAGGGGAACACTGAAGCTTTCTTT. The V and J genes are TRBV7-2 and TRBJ1-1, with D possibly TRBD1 on 5 matching bases. Germline CDR1 and CDR2: SGHTA and FQGNSA. The CDR3 totals 14 residues. The V end lost 8 bases, the J end lost 1 base, and 14 bases lay between the germline ends.

This clonotype has only a few counts. The chain is built from TRBV10-3 and TRBJ2-2; 10 positions match TRBD2. The CDR3 length is 16 residues. Looked up from germline, CDR1 is ENHRY and CDR2 is SYGVKD. V dropped 5 bases and J dropped 1; count of bases not matched to a gene: 4. For the CDR3, the DNA is TGTGCCATCAGTACCAGACTAGCGGGGAACACCGGGGAGCTGTTTTTT. It is translated as CAISTRLAGNTGELFF.

V gene TRBV19 combines with J gene TRBJ2-1, with D tentatively TRBD1 (7 bases). Trimming left V 0 bases short and J 5 bases short, with 11 bases between. Germline V gene sequence: CDR1 LNHDA, CDR2 SQIVND (reference sequence). The CDR3 sequence is 15 residues long. The CDR3 sequence: CASSIDGGGNNEQFF. The CDR3 DNA is TGTGCCAGTAGTATAGATGGAGGGGGCAACAATGAGCAGTTCTTC.

The gene calls are TRBV12-3 or TRBV12-4 and TRBJ2-1; D possibly corresponds to TRBD2 (5 bases). This CDR3 comprises 14 residues. V was clipped by 5 bases and J by 9 bases, with 17 bases between them. CDR3 sequence (DNA): TGTGCCAGCAGTCCCGGAACTCTTCGGGGTGAGCAGTTCTTC. Residues: CASSPGTLRGEQFF.

This rearrangement joins TRBV6-6 to TRBJ2-3, with D possibly being TRBD2 (5 bases). V lost 5 bases, J lost 4 bases, and 13 bases lay in between. Germline CDR1 and CDR2: MNHNY and SVGAGI (reference sequence). The CDR3 extends over 14 amino acids. The CDR3 DNA reads as TGTGCCAGCAGTGAGCAGCGGTATCCAGATACGCAGTATTTT. Protein product: CASSEQRYPDTQYF.

This clonotype was seen more than once but under ten times. The V call is TRBV5-4, the J call TRBJ2-1; D is undetermined. Trimming shortened V by 4 bases and J by 9 bases, and 14 bases separated the two germline ends. This CDR3 region has 13 residues. From germline, CDR1 is SGHNT and CDR2 YYREEE (reference sequence). Here the CDR3 DNA reads TGTGCCAGCAGCCTGGGCCTGCCGGGTGAGCAGTTCTTC. Translated: CASSLGLPGEQFF.

This clonotype came up a few times. The V call is TRBV6-1, the J call TRBJ2-2; possibly TRBD1 for D (6 bases). The germline CDR1 and CDR2 sequences are MNHNS and SASEGT. Trimming took off 11 bases at V and 2 bases at J, with 12 bases between the two ends. CDR3 length equals 13 residues. This CDR3 is CASPDSNTGELFF. In DNA, the CDR3 is TGTGCCTCTCCGGACAGTAACACCGGGGAGCTGTTTTTT.

The rearrangement links TRBV20-1 to TRBJ1-1; no clear D. The germline CDR1 and CDR2 sequences are DFQATT and SNEGSKA (reference sequence). Trimming removed 6 bases from V and 0 bases from J, with 2 bases in between. CDR3 length: 10 amino acids. The CDR3 region is CSALNTEAFF. DNA of the CDR3: TGCAGTGCGTTGAACACTGAAGCTTTCTTT.

This clonotype was detected ten times or more. The chain links TRBV7-2 to TRBJ1-6; unclear D gene. V shed 4 bases and J shed 4 bases, with 5 bases lying between them. CDR1 and CDR2 from the germline V gene are SGHTA and FQGNSA. This CDR3 is 13 amino acids long. The CDR3 reads CASSWNYNSPLHF. CDR3 sequence (DNA): TGTGCCAGCAGCTGGAATTATAATTCACCCCTCCACTTT.

This chain connects TRBV20-1 to TRBJ1-1; no clear D gene. Germline assignment: CDR1 DFQATT and CDR2 SNEGSKA (reference sequence). V gave up 6 bases and J gave up 1 base, with 15 bases separating them. This CDR3 contains 14 residues. The CDR3 sequence is CSAPIPSGNTEAFF. The CDR3 coding sequence is TGCAGTGCCCCAATCCCTTCGGGGAACACTGAAGCTTTCTTT.